This T cell receptor beta chain came from a study of a mutant IDH1 vaccine in newly diagnosed glioma. The overall study: Patients were given eight vaccinations, scheduled in weeks 1, 3, 5, 7, 11, 15, 19 and 23. Patients got their first vaccination 4-6 weeks after radiotherapy alone, or with temozolomide cycles. Earlier treatment was radiotherapy, temozolomide, or both, with most getting both.

Indicated time point: week 11, during vaccination. Vaccination comprised doses that each held 300 ug of mutant IDH1 20-mer peptide, plus topical imiquimod. Comments on this clone: Its cognate antigen is unknown.

The CDR3 covers 16 residues. Germline V gene data show CDR1 as ENHRY and CDR2 as SYGVKD. With 3 bases removed from V and 0 bases from J, the gap between germline ends came to 12 bases. Profiled with immunoSEQ multiplex PCR; TCRdb holds only in-frame clones, not every one. The table has about 60,000 clones, roughly 83% seen once. The chain links TRBV10-3 to TRBJ1-3, with D possibly matching TRBD1 (5 bases). The starting material was PBMCs, obtained from a glioma patient whose treatment included an IDH1 peptide vaccine. The clonotype originates from a woman aged 45-65 years with glioma. For the CDR3, the DNA is TGTGCCATCAGTGAAGGCAGGGCCAACTCTGGAAACACCATATATTTT. Translated, it gives CAISEGRANSGNTIYF.